This TCR beta chain was sequenced for a study of low-dose radiotherapy and immunotherapy resistance in tumors. This sample's time point: after trial treatment. Treatment indicated: LDRT plus nivolumab, ipilimumab, low-dose cyclophosphamide and aspirin (RACIN trial). It was nivolumab, ipilimumab, aspirin, low-dose cyclophosphamide and low-dose radiotherapy that donors received. The V gene lost 3 bases and the J gene lost 0 bases, with 3 bases spanning the gap. The CDR3 is made up of 13 amino acids. Per germline, CDR1 MDHEN and CDR2 SYDVKM. Covering alpha and beta chains, TRAV- and TRBV-specific primers were used for the first-strand cDNA. The authors ran around 18 PCR cycles to amplify TCRs with a constant-region primer and V-primer adapter. A single record per CDR3 protein comes from TCRdb applying MiXCR to the reads. Among about 35,000 distinct CDR3 sequences listed, under 25% were seen once.

The sequenced sample was PBMCs, obtained after low-dose radiotherapy plus immunotherapy. The chain recombines TRBV28 with TRBJ1-5; no clear D. The receptor's source is a female donor with ovarian cancer. In nucleotides, the CDR3 is TGTGCCAGCAGTTTTTCTAGCAATCAGCCCCAGCATTTT. Translating gives CASSFSSNQPQHF.